The TCR beta chain under discussion was sequenced for a study of response to subunit inactivated influenza vaccine. Broader study findings: The authors offered the suggestion that each seasonal influenza vaccination recruits few new T cells.

The table lists this clonotype with a few counts. The antigen is undetermined. One entry per CDR3 protein, called by TCRdb with MiXCR from the RT-PCR reads. Counted here are 450,000 to 550,000 distinct CDR3 sequences, about 25% occurring once; the ten biggest clones make up approximately 2%. The sample consisted of CD4+ T cells sorted from PBMCs, taken roughly 5 days after vaccination. This TCR derives from a man aged 50-60 years who received an inactivated influenza vaccine.

DNA for the CDR3: TGCGCCAGCAGCCAAAACGCGGTTGATACGCAGTATTTT. This translates into CASSQNAVDTQYF. The chain joins TRBV5-1 to TRBJ2-3; D unresolved. V was clipped by 4 bases and J by 6 bases, with 12 bases between them. There are 13 residues in the CDR3. Germline V gene data show CDR1 as SGHRS and CDR2 as YFSETQ.